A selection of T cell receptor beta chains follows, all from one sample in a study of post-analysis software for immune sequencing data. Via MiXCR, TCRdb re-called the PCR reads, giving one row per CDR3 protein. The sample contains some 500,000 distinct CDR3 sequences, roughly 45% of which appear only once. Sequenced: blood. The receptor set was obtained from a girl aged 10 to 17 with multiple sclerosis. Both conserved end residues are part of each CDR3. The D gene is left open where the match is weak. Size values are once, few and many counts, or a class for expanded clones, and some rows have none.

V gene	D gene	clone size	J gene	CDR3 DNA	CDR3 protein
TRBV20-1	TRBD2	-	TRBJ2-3	TGCAGTGCTAGAGACGACGAGGGAGGGGGCACAGATACGCAGTATTTT	CSARDDEGGGTDTQYF
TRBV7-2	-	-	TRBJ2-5	TGTGTCAGCAGCCGCCCACCGCGATACAGATATCAAGAGACCCAGTACTTC	CVSSRPPRYRYQETQYF
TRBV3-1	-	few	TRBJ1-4	TGTGCCAGCAGCTACAGTTCTGCTAATGAAAAACTGTTTTTT	CASSYSSANEKLFF
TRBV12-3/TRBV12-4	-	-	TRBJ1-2	TGTGCCAGCAGTTTATGGGGACCTACTAACTATGGCTACACCTTC	CASSLWGPTNYGYTF
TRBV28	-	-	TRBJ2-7	TGTGCCACCCTAGACAGGTTCAGCTCCTACGAGCAGTACTTC	CATLDRFSSYEQYF
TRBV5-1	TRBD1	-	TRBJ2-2	TGCGCCAGCAGCTCGGACAGGGCCAACACCGGGGAGCTGTTTTTT	CASSSDRANTGELFF
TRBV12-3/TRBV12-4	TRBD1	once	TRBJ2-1	TGTGCCAGCAGTCCCACCGGGACAGGGGTATACAATGAGCAGTTCTTC	CASSPTGTGVYNEQFF
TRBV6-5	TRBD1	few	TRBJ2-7	TGTGCCAGCAGCAGGGGGACAGGAGCCTACGAGCAGTACTTC	CASSRGTGAYEQYF
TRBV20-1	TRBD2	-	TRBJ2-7	TGCAGTGCCAGGAGCGGTAGCGGGGATTACGAGCAGTACTTC	CSARSGSGDYEQYF
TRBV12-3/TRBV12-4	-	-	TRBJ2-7	TGTGCCAGCAGTTTACGACAGCCCCCGGGGGAGCAGTACTTC	CASSLRQPPGEQYF
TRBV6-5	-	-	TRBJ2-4	TGTGCCAGCAGTATGAAGAGTAACCCATTTACGAGGCAGTACTTC	CASSMKSNPFTRQYF
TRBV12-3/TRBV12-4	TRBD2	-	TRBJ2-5	TGTGCCAGCAGTCGGACTAGGCCGCCCCAGTACTTC	CASSRTRPPQYF
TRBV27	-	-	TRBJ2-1	TGTGCCAGCAGTTCCTCAATAGCGGAGGCCTACAATGAGCAGTTCTTC	CASSSSIAEAYNEQFF
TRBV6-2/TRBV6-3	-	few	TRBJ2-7	TGTGCCAGCAGAAAACCCAACCGGGGTTCCTACGAGCAGTACTTC	CASRKPNRGSYEQYF
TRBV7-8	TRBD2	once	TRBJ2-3	TGTGCCAGCAGCCTCTTGAGTAGCGGGACCACAGATACGCAGTATTTT	CASSLLSSGTTDTQYF
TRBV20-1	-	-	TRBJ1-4	TGCAGTGCTAGAGATGGAGGGGCCGCTAATGAAAAACTGTTTTTT	CSARDGGAANEKLFF
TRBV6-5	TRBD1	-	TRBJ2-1	TGTGCCAGCAGTTACGGCCGTGGAGACAGGGGGCATTATGAGCAGTTCTTC	CASSYGRGDRGHYEQFF
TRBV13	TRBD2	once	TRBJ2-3	TGTGCCAGCAGCTCTGCTGAGGGACTAGCGGGAGGAAATACGCAGTATTTT	CASSSAEGLAGGNTQYF
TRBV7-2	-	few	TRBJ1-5	TGTGCCAGCAGCTTAGGTACAGGGTTTGGCAATCAGCCCCAGCATTTT	CASSLGTGFGNQPQHF
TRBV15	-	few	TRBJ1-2	TGTGCCACCAGCCCTCGGGACCGAATTCTATATGGCTACACCTTC	CATSPRDRILYGYTF
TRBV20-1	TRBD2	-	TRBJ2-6	TGCAGTGCCCACCGACTAGCGGGACACTCTGGGGCCAACGTCCGGACTTTC	CSAHRLAGHSGANVRTF
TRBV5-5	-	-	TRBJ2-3	TGTGCCAGCCCCGTGAGTGCCGCAGGGGGCACAGATACGCAGTATTTT	CASPVSAAGGTDTQYF
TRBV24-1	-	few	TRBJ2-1	TGTGCCGCCAGTGATCCTACCAGGAATGAGCAGTTCTTC	CAASDPTRNEQFF
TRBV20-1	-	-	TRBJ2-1	TGCAGTGCCTATCGGAGGGCAAATGAGCAGTTCTTC	CSAYRRANEQFF
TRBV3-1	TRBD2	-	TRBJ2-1	TGTGCCAGCAGCCGGACTAGCGGGGAATACAATGAGCAGTTCTTC	CASSRTSGEYNEQFF
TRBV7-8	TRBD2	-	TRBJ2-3	TGTGCCAGCAGCTTACTAGGCGGGAGATTTGTGGATACGCAGTATTTT	CASSLLGGRFVDTQYF
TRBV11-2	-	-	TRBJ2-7	TGTGCCAGCAGGGGGGGCCTCGAGCAGTACTTC	CASRGGLEQYF
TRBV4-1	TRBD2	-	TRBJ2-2	TGCGCCAGCAGCCAAGCTAGTAGCGGGAGTTTCGCCGGGGAGCTGTTTTTT	CASSQASSGSFAGELFF
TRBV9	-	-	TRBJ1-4	TGTGCCAGCAGCGACAGGATAACTAATGAAAAACTGTTTTTT	CASSDRITNEKLFF
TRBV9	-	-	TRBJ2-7	TGTGCCAGCAGCGCACTGATTGGGGGTGTCCACGAGCAGTACTTC	CASSALIGGVHEQYF
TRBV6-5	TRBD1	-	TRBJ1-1	TGTGCCAGCAGTTTCCTACCGGGACAGGGGGACACTGAAGCTTTCTTT	CASSFLPGQGDTEAFF
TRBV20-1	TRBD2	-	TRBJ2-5	TGCAGTGCTGAGGGAGCCCGAATGACTAGCGGGGAGCGAGAGACCCAGTACTTC	CSAEGARMTSGERETQYF
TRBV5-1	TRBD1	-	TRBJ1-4	TGCGCCAGCAGCTTCAGGGGGCCCCAGGAAAAACTGTTTTTT	CASSFRGPQEKLFF
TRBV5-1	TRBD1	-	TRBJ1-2	TGCGCCAGCAGCCCGGACAGGGCCTATGGCCACACCTTC	CASSPDRAYGHTF
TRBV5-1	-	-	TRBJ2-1	TGCGCCAGCAGCTTGGTTCCCAGCGGCGACCCTAATGAGCAGTTCTTC	CASSLVPSGDPNEQFF
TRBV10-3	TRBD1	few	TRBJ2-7	TGTGCCATCAGTTCTAATCCGGGACAGGGTTTGCAGCGGGCCACCTACGAGCAGTACTTC	CAISSNPGQGLQRATYEQYF
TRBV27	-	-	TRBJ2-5	TGTGCCAGCAGCCCTGCAATAGGGAGAGAGACCCAGTACTTC	CASSPAIGRETQYF